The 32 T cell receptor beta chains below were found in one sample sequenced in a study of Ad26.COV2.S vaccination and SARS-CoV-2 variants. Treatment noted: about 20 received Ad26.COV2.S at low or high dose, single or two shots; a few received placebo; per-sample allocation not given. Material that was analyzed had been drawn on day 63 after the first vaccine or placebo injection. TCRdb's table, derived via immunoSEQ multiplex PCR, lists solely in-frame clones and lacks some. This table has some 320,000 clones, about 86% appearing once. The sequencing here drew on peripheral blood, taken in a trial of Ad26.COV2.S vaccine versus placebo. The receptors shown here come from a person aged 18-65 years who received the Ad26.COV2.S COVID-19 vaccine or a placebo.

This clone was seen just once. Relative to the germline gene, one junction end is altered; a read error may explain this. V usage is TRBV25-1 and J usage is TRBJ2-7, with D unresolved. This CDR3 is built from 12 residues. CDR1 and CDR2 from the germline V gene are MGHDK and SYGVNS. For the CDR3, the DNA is TGTGCCAGCAGTGAAACCGGCCGGATCGCCCCCTTC. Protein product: CASSETGRIAPF.

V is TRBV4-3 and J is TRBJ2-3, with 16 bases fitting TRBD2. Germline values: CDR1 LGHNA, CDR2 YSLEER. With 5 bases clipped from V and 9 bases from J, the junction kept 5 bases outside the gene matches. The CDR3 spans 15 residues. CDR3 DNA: TGCGCCAGCAGCACGGGACTAGCGGGGGGGCCGACGCAGTATTTT. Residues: CASSTGLAGGPTQYF.

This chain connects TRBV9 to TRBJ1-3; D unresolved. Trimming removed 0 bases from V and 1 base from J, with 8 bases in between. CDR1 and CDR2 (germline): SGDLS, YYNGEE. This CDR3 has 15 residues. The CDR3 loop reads CASSVALGSGNTIYF. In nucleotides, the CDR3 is TGTGCCAGCAGCGTAGCTCTTGGGTCTGGAAACACCATATATTTT.

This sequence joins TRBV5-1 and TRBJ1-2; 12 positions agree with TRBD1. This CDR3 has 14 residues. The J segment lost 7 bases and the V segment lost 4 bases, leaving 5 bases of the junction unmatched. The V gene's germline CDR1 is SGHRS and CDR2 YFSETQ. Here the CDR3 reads CASSPGQGARGYTF. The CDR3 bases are TGCGCCAGCAGCCCGGGACAGGGGGCACGTGGCTACACCTTC.

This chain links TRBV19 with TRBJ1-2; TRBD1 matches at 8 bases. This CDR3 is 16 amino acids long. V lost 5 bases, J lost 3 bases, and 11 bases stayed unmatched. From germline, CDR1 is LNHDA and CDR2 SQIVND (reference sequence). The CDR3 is CASSPRDRSLYYGYTF. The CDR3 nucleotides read TGTGCCAGTAGTCCCCGGGACAGGAGCCTGTACTATGGCTACACCTTC.

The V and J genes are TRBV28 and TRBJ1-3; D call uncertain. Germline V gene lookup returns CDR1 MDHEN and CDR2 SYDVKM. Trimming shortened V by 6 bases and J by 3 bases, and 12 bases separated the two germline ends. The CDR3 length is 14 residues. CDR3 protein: CASSPPEVGNTIYF. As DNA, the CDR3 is TGTGCCAGCAGCCCCCCTGAAGTTGGAAACACCATATATTTT.

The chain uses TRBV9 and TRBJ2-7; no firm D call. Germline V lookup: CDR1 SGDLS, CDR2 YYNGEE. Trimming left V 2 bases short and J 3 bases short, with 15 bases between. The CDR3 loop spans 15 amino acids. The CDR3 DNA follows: TGTGCCAGCAGCGTCCTCCCGAGCGATTACTACGAGCAGTACTTC. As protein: CASSVLPSDYYEQYF.

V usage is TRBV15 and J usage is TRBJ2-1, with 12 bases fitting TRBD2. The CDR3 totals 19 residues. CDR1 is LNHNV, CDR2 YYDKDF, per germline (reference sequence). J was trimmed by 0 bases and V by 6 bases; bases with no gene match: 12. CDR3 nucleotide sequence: TGTGCCACCAGTCTCCGCGGACTAGCGGGGACTAGCTCCTACAATGAGCAGTTCTTC. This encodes CATSLRGLAGTSSYNEQFF.

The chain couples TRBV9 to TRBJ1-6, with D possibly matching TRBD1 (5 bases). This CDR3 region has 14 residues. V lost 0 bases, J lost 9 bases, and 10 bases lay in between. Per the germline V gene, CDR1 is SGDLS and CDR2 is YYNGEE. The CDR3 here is CASSVAGNGSPLHF. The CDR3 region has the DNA TGTGCCAGCAGCGTAGCAGGGAACGGTTCACCCCTCCACTTT. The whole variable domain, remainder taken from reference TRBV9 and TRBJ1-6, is DSGVTQTPKHLITATGQRVTLRCSPRSGDLSVYWYQQSLDQGLQFLIQYYNGEERAKGNILERFSAQQFPDLHSELNLSSLELGDSALYFCASSVAGNGSPLHFGNGTRLTVT.

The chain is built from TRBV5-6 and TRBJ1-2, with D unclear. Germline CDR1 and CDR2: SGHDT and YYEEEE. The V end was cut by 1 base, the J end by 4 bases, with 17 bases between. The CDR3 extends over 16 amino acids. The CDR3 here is CASSLRVTAGVYGYTF. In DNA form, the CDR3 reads TGTGCCAGCAGCTTGAGGGTCACAGCGGGCGTCTATGGCTACACCTTC.

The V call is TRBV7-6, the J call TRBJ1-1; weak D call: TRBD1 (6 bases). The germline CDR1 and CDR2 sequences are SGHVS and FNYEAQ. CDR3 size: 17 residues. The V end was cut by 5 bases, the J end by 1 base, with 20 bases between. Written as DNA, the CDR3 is TGTGCCAGCAGCATTTTCCCGGTCCGGGGGCGGAACACTGAAGCTTTCTTT. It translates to CASSIFPVRGRNTEAFF.

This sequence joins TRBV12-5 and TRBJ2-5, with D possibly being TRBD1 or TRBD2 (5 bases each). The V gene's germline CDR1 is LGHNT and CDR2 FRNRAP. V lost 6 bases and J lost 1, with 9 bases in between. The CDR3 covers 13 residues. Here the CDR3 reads CASGFGGQETQYF. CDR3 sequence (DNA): TGTGCTAGTGGCTTTGGGGGCCAAGAGACCCAGTACTTC.

The CDR3 sequence: CASSLGQINYGYTF. CDR3 sequence (DNA): TGTGCCAGCAGCCTAGGACAGATTAACTATGGCTACACCTTC. The J gene is TRBJ1-2, the V gene TRBV2, with a weak D call TRBD1 (6 bases). V lost 6 bases to trimming and J lost 1 base, with 12 bases between them. CDR1 is SNHLY, CDR2 FYNNEI, per germline. The CDR3 covers 14 residues.

The CDR3 nucleotides read TGCAGCGTTGAAAGGGCAACAGGTCGCACAGATACGCAGTATTTT. This gives the protein CSVERATGRTDTQYF. The genes are TRBV29-1 and TRBJ2-3; D is possibly TRBD1 (5 bases). V was shortened by 2 bases and J by 1 base, with 13 bases between the two germline ends. From germline, CDR1 is SQVTM and CDR2 ANQGSEA. The CDR3 spans 15 residues.

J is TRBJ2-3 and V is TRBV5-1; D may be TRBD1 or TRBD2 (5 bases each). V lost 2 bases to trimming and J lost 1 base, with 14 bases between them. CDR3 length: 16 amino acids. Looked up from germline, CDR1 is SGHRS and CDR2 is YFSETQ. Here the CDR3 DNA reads TGCGCCAGCAGCTTCCGGGGCGGAGACCGCACAGATACGCAGTATTTT. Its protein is CASSFRGGDRTDTQYF.

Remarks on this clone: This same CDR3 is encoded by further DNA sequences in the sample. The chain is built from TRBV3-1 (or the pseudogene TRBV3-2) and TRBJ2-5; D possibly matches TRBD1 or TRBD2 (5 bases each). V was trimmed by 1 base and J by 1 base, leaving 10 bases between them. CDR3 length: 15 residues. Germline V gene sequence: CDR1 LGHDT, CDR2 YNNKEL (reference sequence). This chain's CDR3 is CASSQVGDLQETQYF. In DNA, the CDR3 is TGTGCCAGCAGCCAAGTAGGGGACCTCCAAGAGACCCAGTACTTC.

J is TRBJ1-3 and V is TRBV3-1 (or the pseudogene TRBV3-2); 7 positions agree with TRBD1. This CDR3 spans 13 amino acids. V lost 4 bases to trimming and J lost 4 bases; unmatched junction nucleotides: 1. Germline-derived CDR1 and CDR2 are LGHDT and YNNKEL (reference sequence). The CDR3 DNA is TGTGCCAGCAGCCCAGGGGGGGGAAACACCATATATTTT. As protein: CASSPGGGNTIYF.

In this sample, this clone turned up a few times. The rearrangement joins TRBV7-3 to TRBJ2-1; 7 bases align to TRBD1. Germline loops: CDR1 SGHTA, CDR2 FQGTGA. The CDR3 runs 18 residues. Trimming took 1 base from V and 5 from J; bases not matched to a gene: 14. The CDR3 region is CASSLNGFGTVPNNEQFF. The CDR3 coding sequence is TGTGCCAGCAGCTTAAACGGATTTGGGACAGTTCCGAACAATGAGCAGTTCTTC.

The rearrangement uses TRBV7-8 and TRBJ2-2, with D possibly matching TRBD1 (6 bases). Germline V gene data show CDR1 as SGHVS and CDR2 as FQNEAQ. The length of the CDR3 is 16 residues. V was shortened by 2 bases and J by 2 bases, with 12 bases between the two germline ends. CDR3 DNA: TGTGCCAGCAGCTTACCAACCAGGGGAAACACCGGGGAGCTGTTTTTT. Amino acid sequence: CASSLPTRGNTGELFF.

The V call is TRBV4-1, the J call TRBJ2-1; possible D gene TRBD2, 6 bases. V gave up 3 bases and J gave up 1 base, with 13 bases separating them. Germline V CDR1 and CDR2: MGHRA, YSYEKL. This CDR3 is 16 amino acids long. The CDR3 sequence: CASSQKVAGSYNEQFF. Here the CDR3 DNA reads TGCGCCAGCAGCCAGAAGGTGGCGGGGTCCTACAATGAGCAGTTCTTC.

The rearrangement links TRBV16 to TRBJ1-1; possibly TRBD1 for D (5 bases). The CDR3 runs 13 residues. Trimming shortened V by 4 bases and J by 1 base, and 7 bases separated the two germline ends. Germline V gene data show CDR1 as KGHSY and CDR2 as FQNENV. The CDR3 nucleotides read TGTGCCAGCAGCCCCGGGACGAACACTGAAGCTTTCTTT. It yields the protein CASSPGTNTEAFF.

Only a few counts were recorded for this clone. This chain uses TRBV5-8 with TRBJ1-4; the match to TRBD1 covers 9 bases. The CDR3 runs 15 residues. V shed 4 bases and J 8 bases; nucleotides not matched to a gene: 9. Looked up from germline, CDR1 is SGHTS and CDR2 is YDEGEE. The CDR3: CASSLPGTGIEKLFF. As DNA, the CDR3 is TGTGCCAGCAGCCTTCCGGGGACAGGGATCGAAAAACTGTTTTTT.

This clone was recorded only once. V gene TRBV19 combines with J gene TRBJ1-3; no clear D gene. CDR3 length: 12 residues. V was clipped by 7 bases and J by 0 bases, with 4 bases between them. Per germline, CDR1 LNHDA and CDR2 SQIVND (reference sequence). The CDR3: CASTNSGNTIYF. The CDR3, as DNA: TGTGCCAGTACAAACTCTGGAAACACCATATATTTT.

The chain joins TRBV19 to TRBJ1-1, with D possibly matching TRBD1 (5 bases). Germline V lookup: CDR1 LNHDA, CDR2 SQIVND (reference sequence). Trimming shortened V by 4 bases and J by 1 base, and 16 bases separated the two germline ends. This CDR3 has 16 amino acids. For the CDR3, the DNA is TGTGCCAGTAGTACTCCGGGACGGACGGGGAACACTGAAGCTTTCTTT. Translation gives CASSTPGRTGNTEAFF.

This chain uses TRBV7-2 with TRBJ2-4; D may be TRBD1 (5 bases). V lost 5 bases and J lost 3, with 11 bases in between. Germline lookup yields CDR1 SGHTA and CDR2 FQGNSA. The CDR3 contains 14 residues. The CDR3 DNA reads TGTGCCAGCAGCCAGGGATCAGTCAAAAACATTCAGTACTTC. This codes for CASSQGSVKNIQYF.

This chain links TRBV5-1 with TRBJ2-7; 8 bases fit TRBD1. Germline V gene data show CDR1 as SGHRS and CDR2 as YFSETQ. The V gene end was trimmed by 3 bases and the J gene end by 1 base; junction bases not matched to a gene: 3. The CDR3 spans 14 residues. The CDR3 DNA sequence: TGCGCCAGCAGCTACGACAGGGGATCCTACGAGCAGTACTTC. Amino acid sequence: CASSYDRGSYEQYF.

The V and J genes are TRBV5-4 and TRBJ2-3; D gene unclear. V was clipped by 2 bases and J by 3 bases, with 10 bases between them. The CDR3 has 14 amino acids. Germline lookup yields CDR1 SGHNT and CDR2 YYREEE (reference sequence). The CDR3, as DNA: TGTGCCAGCAGCTTACCAGCTGGTACAGATACGCAGTATTTT. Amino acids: CASSLPAGTDTQYF.

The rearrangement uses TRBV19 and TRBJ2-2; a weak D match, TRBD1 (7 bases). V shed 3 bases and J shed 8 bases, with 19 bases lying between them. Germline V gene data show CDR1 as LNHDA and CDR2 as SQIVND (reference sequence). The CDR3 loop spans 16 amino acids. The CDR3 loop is CASSMQGGRFDGELFF. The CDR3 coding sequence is TGTGCCAGTAGTATGCAGGGGGGCCGGTTCGATGGGGAGCTGTTTTTT. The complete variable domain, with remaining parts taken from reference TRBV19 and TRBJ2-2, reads DGGITQSPKYLFRKEGQNVTLSCEQNLNHDAMYWYRQDPGQGLRLIYYSQIVNDFQKGDIAEGYSVSREKKESFPLTVTSAQKNPTAFYLCASSMQGGRFDGELFFGEGSRLTVL.

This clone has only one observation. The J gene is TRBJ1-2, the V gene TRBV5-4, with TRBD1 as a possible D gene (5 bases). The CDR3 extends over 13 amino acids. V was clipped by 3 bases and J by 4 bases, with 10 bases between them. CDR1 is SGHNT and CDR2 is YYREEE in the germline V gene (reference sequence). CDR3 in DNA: TGTGCCAGCAGCTCCCAGACAGTCTATGGCTACACCTTC. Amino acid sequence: CASSSQTVYGYTF.

The CDR3: CASSPQVANYGYTF. The CDR3 nucleotides are TGTGCCAGCAGCCCCCAGGTCGCTAACTATGGCTACACCTTC. V gene TRBV9 combines with J gene TRBJ1-2; D is ambiguous. V lost 4 bases and J lost 0, with 10 bases in between. The CDR3 loop spans 14 amino acids. Germline V gene data show CDR1 as SGDLS and CDR2 as YYNGEE.

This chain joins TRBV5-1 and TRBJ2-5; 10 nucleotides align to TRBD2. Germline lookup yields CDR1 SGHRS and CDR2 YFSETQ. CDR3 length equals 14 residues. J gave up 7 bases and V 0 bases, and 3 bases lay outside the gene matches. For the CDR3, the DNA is TGCGCCAGCAGCTTGGTTAGCGGGGGGATGACCCAGTACTTC. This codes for CASSLVSGGMTQYF.

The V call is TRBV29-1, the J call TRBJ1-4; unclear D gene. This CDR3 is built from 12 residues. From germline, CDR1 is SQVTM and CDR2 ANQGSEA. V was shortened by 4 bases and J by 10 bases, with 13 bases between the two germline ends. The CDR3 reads CSVGNSDGKLFF. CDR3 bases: TGCAGCGTTGGGAACTCGGACGGAAAACTGTTTTTT.